The 26 T cell receptor beta chains below all came from one sample that was sequenced in a study of shared T cell receptors in the human thymus. Repertoires were generated with immunoSEQ multiplex PCR, while TCRdb's copy carries only in-frame clones and drops some. The sample contains hundreds of thousands of clones, roughly 90% of which appear only once. The sample also formed part of further work on human thymus T cells.

Material for sequencing was thymocytes. These receptors all stem from a boy younger than two with a congenital heart defect.

The CDR3 sequence is CASSIRQGGRETQYF. The CDR3 DNA reads TGTGCCAGTAGTATCCGACAGGGCGGCCGGGAGACCCAGTACTTC. This chain connects TRBV19 to TRBJ2-5; 7 positions agree with TRBD1. Per the germline V gene, CDR1 is LNHDA and CDR2 is SQIVND (reference sequence). The CDR3 has 15 amino acids. The V segment lost 3 bases and the J segment 5 bases; nucleotides outside the gene matches: 9.

The chain uses TRBV6-4 and TRBJ2-1; TRBD2 matches 9 bases. Trimming removed 0 bases from V and 5 bases from J; junction bases left unmatched: 2. CDR1 is MRHNA, CDR2 SNTAGT, per germline. The CDR3 extends over 15 amino acids. In nucleotides, the CDR3 is TGTGCCAGCAGTGACTCTAGCGGGAGCGACAATGAGCAGTTCTTC. Its translation: CASSDSSGSDNEQFF.

The genes are TRBV18 and TRBJ2-4; D unresolved. The CDR3 is 14 residues long. Germline V lookup: CDR1 KGHSH, CDR2 LQKENI. V gave up 3 bases and J gave up 0 bases, with 6 bases separating them. CDR3 DNA: TGTGCCAGCTCACCGGGCATAGCCAAAAACATTCAGTACTTC. Translating gives CASSPGIAKNIQYF.

J is TRBJ1-5 and V is TRBV12-5, with 8 bases aligning to TRBD1. Trimming removed 7 bases from V and 0 bases from J; junction bases left unmatched: 8. CDR1 is LGHNT, CDR2 FRNRAP, per germline. The CDR3 length is 16 residues. The chain's CDR3 is CASARDRSYSNQPQHF. The CDR3 DNA is TGTGCTAGTGCCAGGGACAGGAGTTATAGCAATCAGCCCCAGCATTTT.

J is TRBJ2-7 and V is TRBV7-2, with 10 bases fitting TRBD2. CDR1 and CDR2 from the germline V gene are SGHTA and FQGNSA. The CDR3 is 16 amino acids. V shed 2 bases, J shed 2 bases, and the junction held 6 bases outside the gene matches. CDR3 sequence reads: CASSLTGLARPYEQYF. The CDR3 bases are TGTGCCAGCAGCTTAACGGGACTAGCGAGGCCCTACGAGCAGTACTTC.

The chain employs TRBV5-1 and TRBJ2-7, with 16 bases fitting TRBD2. This CDR3 comprises 20 residues. Germline CDR1 SGHRS, CDR2 YFSETQ. J was trimmed by 1 base and V by 1 base; bases with no gene match: 11. The CDR3 coding sequence is TGCGCCAGCAGCTTGAATTTCGGGACTAGCGGGAGGGAGATGTCCTACGAGCAGTACTTC. This translates into CASSLNFGTSGREMSYEQYF.

This rearrangement joins TRBV27 to TRBJ2-7; 11 bases agree with TRBD2. CDR3 length equals 15 residues. V shed 5 bases, J shed 5 bases, and the junction held 8 bases outside the gene matches. Looked up from germline, CDR1 is MNHEY and CDR2 is SMNVEV (reference sequence). The CDR3 DNA is TGTGCCAGCAGTACCCTAGCGGGAGGATTCCACGAGCAGTACTTC. Its translation: CASSTLAGGFHEQYF.

The chain is built from TRBV28 and TRBJ2-3; 13 bases align to TRBD2. Germline CDR1 MDHEN, CDR2 SYDVKM. J gave up 2 bases and V 0 bases, and 2 bases lay outside the gene matches. The CDR3 has 17 residues. Here the CDR3 DNA reads TGTGCCAGCAGTTTATGGGGGACTAGCGGGGCCACAGATACGCAGTATTTT. Its translation: CASSLWGTSGATDTQYF.

The chain recombines TRBV4-3 with TRBJ2-1; a possible D gene is TRBD1 (7 bases). Germline loops: CDR1 LGHNA, CDR2 YSLEER. The V end lost 0 bases, the J end lost 6 bases, and 24 bases lay between the germline ends. CDR3 length: 19 amino acids. The CDR3 DNA follows: TGCGCCAGCAGCCAAGAACGGGTAGCTTACGGGAGACAGGGCAATGAGCAGTTCTTC. This encodes CASSQERVAYGRQGNEQFF.

This sequence joins TRBV27 and TRBJ2-7; TRBD2 matches 13 bases. CDR3 size: 24 residues. CDR1 is MNHEY and CDR2 is SMNVEV in the germline V gene (reference sequence). Trimming took 3 bases from V and 4 from J; bases not matched to a gene: 30. The CDR3 bases are TGTGCCAGCAGTTTGGTTTTGGGGCCCCCCGGACGGTTCGAACTAGCGGGAGGGCCTTACGAGCAGTACTTC. Residues: CASSLVLGPPGRFELAGGPYEQYF.

The gene calls are TRBV19 and TRBJ2-1; D gene uncertain. The V and J ends lost 7 bases and 4 bases respectively, with 11 bases between them. The CDR3 has 13 amino acids. From germline, CDR1 is LNHDA and CDR2 SQIVND (reference sequence). This CDR3 is CASTSPVYNEQFF. As DNA, the CDR3 is TGTGCCAGTACCAGTCCCGTGTACAATGAGCAGTTCTTC.

This clone came up once. The gene calls are TRBV6-1 and TRBJ2-1; 11 nucleotides line up with TRBD2. V lost 7 bases to trimming and J lost 8 bases; unmatched junction nucleotides: 4. Germline-derived CDR1 and CDR2 are MNHNS and SASEGT. This CDR3 is built from 13 residues. The chain's CDR3 is CASNGLAGHEQFF. DNA for the CDR3: TGTGCCAGCAATGGACTAGCGGGCCATGAGCAGTTCTTC.

The genes are TRBV27 and TRBJ1-2; unclear D gene. V was shortened by 4 bases and J by 2 bases, with 8 bases between the two germline ends. CDR3 length: 13 residues. Germline V gene data show CDR1 as MNHEY and CDR2 as SMNVEV (reference sequence). CDR3 nucleotides: TGTGCCAGCAGTTACCAAGCCAACTATGGCTACACCTTC. Translating it yields CASSYQANYGYTF.

CDR3 amino acids: CASSQALGGSGGYEQYF. The CDR3 DNA follows: TGCGCCAGCAGCCAAGCCTTGGGCGGGAGCGGAGGCTACGAGCAGTACTTC. The chain joins TRBV4-3 to TRBJ2-7; 7 bases agree with TRBD2. Unmatched junction bases numbered 12, after V lost 1 base and J lost 3 bases. Germline CDR1 reads LGHNA; CDR2 reads YSLEER. CDR3 length: 17 residues.

This clone came up once. The CDR3 nucleotides read TGTGCCAGCAGTTTCCCTTTAGCGGGAGGGCCAGGGCATCCGCATACGCAGTATTTT. Its protein is CASSFPLAGGPGHPHTQYF. The chain joins TRBV28 to TRBJ2-3; 11 nucleotides align to TRBD2. CDR1 is MDHEN, CDR2 SYDVKM, per germline. The junction had 18 bases not matched to a gene; V was cut back by 3 bases and J by 7 bases. The CDR3 loop spans 19 amino acids.

A few counts support this clone. The chain couples TRBV6-5 to TRBJ1-1; no firm D call. This CDR3 spans 13 amino acids. CDR1 MNHEY and CDR2 SVGAGI come from the germline V gene. Trimming pared 2 bases from V and 1 base from J, leaving 5 bases between. This CDR3 is CASSYGQNTEAFF. In DNA form, the CDR3 reads TGTGCCAGCAGTTACGGGCAGAACACTGAAGCTTTCTTT.

The chain carries TRBV5-4 and TRBJ2-7, with 8 bases matching TRBD1. With 4 bases clipped from V and 0 bases from J, the junction kept 6 bases outside the gene matches. The CDR3 has 15 amino acids. The germline V gene has CDR1 SGHNT and CDR2 YYREEE (reference sequence). CDR3 bases: TGTGCCAGCAGCCGTACAGGGGGACTCTCCTACGAGCAGTACTTC. This sequence encodes CASSRTGGLSYEQYF.

This sequence joins TRBV5-6 and TRBJ2-3, with 9 bases matching TRBD2. Trimming took 5 bases from V and 7 from J; bases not matched to a gene: 14. The CDR3 is 16 residues long. Germline assignment: CDR1 SGHDT and CDR2 YYEEEE. The CDR3 loop reads CASSADSGSASYTQYF. DNA for the CDR3: TGTGCCAGCAGTGCGGATAGCGGGAGCGCTAGCTATACGCAGTATTTT.

This clone has a single count. V usage is TRBV7-9 and J usage is TRBJ2-7, with D possibly matching TRBD2 (5 bases). V lost 5 bases to trimming and J lost 2 bases, with 13 bases between them. The CDR3 is made up of 14 amino acids. CDR1 is SEHNR and CDR2 is FQNEAQ in the germline V gene (reference sequence). As DNA, the CDR3 is TGTGCCAGCAGCACCACGGGGTCTACCTACGAGCAGTACTTC. As protein: CASSTTGSTYEQYF.

J is TRBJ1-4 and V is TRBV6-6; perhaps TRBD1 as D (5 bases). There are 16 residues in the CDR3. Germline V gene sequence: CDR1 MNHNY, CDR2 SVGAGI (reference sequence). With 0 bases removed from V and 7 bases from J, the gap between germline ends came to 15 bases. CDR3: CASSYSATRQFEKLFF. As DNA, the CDR3 is TGTGCCAGCAGTTACTCAGCAACCCGACAGTTTGAAAAACTGTTTTTT.

V usage is TRBV4-2 and J usage is TRBJ2-7, with 9 bases identical to TRBD1. Per germline, CDR1 LGHNA and CDR2 YNFKEQ. J was trimmed by 2 bases and V by 3 bases; bases with no gene match: 5. This CDR3 is 15 amino acids long. In DNA, the CDR3 is TGTGCCAGCAGCCATGGGGGACAGGGTCCCTACGAGCAGTACTTC. Residues: CASSHGGQGPYEQYF.

This chain connects TRBV7-9 to TRBJ2-7, with no clear D. The CDR3 runs 12 residues. Germline V gene lookup returns CDR1 SEHNR and CDR2 FQNEAQ (reference sequence). Trimming removed 3 bases from V and 3 bases from J, with 6 bases in between. The DNA for the CDR3 is TGTGCCAGCAGCTTTGACAACTACGAGCAGTACTTC. It yields the protein CASSFDNYEQYF.

This chain connects TRBV5-4 to TRBJ1-2, with 7 bases identical to TRBD1. Trimming cost V 4 bases and J 7 bases; bases outside gene matches: 4. This CDR3 has 12 amino acids. From germline, CDR1 is SGHNT and CDR2 YYREEE (reference sequence). CDR3 region: CASSPTGFGYTF. CDR3 nucleotide sequence: TGTGCCAGCAGCCCGACAGGGTTTGGCTACACCTTC. Variable domain in full (rest from reference TRBV5-4 and TRBJ1-2): ETGVTQSPTHLIKTRGQQVTLRCSSQSGHNTVSWYQQALGQGPQFIFQYYREEENGRGNFPPRFSGLQFPNYSSELNVNALELDDSALYLCASSPTGFGYTFGSGTRLTVV.

V usage is TRBV25-1 and J usage is TRBJ1-5; TRBD1 might be the D (6 bases). The CDR3 consists of 14 residues. Germline V lookup: CDR1 MGHDK, CDR2 SYGVNS. V was cut by 3 bases and J by 6 bases, with 12 bases left in between. The CDR3 bases are TGTGCCAGCAGTGACTCAGGGGTTTTTCAGCCCCAGCATTTT. Amino acid sequence: CASSDSGVFQPQHF.

V gene TRBV7-2 combines with J gene TRBJ2-1; 12 bases are shared with TRBD2. This CDR3 has 19 residues. The germline V gene encodes CDR1 SGHTA and CDR2 FQGNSA. V was pared by 3 bases and J by 4 bases, with 13 bases of the junction left unmatched. For the CDR3, the DNA is TGTGCCAGCAGCTTTACCCGGACTAGCGGGACGTCCGCGTACAATGAGCAGTTCTTC. This codes for CASSFTRTSGTSAYNEQFF.

This rearrangement joins TRBV27 to TRBJ2-1; 9 bases align to TRBD1. Germline V gene data show CDR1 as MNHEY and CDR2 as SMNVEV (reference sequence). The CDR3 is made up of 14 amino acids. V was clipped by 10 bases and J by 4 bases; unmatched bases: 8. The CDR3 bases are TGTGCCACTGGGTTAGGGACAGGGTACAATGAGCAGTTCTTC. It encodes CATGLGTGYNEQFF.